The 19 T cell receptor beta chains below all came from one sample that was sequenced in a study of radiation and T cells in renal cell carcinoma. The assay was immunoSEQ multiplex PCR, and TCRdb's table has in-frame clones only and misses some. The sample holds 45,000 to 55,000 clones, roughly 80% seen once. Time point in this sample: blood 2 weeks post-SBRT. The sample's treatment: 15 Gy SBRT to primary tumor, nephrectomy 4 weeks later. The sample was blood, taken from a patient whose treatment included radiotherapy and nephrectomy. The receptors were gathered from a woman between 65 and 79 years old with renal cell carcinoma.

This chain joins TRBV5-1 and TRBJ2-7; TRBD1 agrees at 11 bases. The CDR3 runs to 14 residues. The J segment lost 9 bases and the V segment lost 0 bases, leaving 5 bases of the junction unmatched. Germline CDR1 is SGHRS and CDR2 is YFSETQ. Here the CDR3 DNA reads TGCGCCAGCAGCTTGGCGGGACAGGGGGTTGGGCAGTACTTC. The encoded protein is CASSLAGQGVGQYF.

CDR3 sequence reads: CASSQGTANTDTQYF. The CDR3 DNA reads as TGTGCCAGCAGCCAAGGGACAGCCAACACAGATACGCAGTATTTT. V and J are TRBV7-9 and TRBJ2-3; 7 nucleotides line up with TRBD1. The CDR3 is 15 residues long. Germline CDR1 reads SEHNR; CDR2 reads FQNEAQ (reference sequence). V shed 5 bases and J 2 bases; nucleotides not matched to a gene: 7.

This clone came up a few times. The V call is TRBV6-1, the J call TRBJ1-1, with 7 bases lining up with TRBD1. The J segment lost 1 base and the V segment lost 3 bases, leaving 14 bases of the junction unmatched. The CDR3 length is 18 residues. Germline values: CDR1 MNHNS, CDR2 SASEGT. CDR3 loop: CASSDSFWTGAANTEAFF. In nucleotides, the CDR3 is TGTGCCAGCAGTGATTCCTTCTGGACAGGAGCGGCGAACACTGAAGCTTTCTTT.

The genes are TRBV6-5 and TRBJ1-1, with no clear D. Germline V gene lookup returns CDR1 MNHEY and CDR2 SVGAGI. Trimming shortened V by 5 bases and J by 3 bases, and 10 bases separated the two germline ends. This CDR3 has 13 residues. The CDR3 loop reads CASSREVDTEAFF. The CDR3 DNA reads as TGTGCCAGCAGTAGGGAAGTCGACACTGAAGCTTTCTTT.

The CDR3 loop is CASSDQESSYEQYF. CDR3 nucleotide sequence: TGTGCCAGCAGTGATCAGGAATCATCCTACGAGCAGTACTTC. The rearrangement uses TRBV6-1 and TRBJ2-7, with no clear D. The V and J ends lost 3 bases and 1 base respectively, with 10 bases between them. Germline V gives CDR1 MNHNS, CDR2 SASEGT. The CDR3 runs to 14 residues.

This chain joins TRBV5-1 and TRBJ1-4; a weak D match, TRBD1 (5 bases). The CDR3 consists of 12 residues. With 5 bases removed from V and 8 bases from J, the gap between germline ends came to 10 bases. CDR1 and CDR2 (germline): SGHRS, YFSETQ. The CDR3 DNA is TGCGCCAGCAGAGGGGAAGGAGAAAAACTGTTTTTT. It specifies CASRGEGEKLFF.

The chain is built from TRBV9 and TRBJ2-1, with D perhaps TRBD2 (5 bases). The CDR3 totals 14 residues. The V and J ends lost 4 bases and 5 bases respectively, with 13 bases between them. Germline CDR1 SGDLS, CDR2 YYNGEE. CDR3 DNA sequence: TGTGCCAGCAGCCCCGGGGTAGTGAACAATGAGCAGTTCTTC. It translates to CASSPGVVNNEQFF.

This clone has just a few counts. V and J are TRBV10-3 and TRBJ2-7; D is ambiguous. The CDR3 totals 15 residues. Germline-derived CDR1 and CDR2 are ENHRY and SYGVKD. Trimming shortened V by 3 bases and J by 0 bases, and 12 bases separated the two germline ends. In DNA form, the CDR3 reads TGTGCCATCAGTGAATCGGCGATGGGCTCCTACGAGCAGTACTTC. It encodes CAISESAMGSYEQYF.

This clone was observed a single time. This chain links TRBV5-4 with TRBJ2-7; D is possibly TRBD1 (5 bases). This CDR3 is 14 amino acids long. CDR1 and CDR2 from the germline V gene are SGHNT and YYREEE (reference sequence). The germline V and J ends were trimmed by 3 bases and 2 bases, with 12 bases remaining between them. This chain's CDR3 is CASSWSGQPYEQYF. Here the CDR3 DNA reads TGTGCCAGCAGCTGGTCCGGACAACCCTACGAGCAGTACTTC.

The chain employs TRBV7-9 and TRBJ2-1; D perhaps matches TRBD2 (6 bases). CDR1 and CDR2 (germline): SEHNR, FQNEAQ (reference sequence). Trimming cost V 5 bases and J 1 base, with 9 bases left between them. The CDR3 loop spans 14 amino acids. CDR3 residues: CASSPGGSYNEQFF. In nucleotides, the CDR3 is TGTGCCAGCAGCCCCGGAGGGTCCTACAATGAGCAGTTCTTC. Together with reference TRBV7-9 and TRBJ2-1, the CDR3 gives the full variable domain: DTGVSQNPRHKITKRGQNVTFRCDPISEHNRLYWYRQTLGQGPEFLTYFQNEAQLEKSRLLSDRFSAERPKGSFSTLEIQRTEQGDSAMYLCASSPGGSYNEQFFGPGTRLTVL.

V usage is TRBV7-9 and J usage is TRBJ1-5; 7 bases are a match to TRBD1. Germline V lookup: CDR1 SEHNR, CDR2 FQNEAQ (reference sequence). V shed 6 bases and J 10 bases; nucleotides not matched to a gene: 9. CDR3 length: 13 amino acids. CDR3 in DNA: TGTGCCAGCAGTCCGACAGGGACGGGACCCCAGCATTTT. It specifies CASSPTGTGPQHF.

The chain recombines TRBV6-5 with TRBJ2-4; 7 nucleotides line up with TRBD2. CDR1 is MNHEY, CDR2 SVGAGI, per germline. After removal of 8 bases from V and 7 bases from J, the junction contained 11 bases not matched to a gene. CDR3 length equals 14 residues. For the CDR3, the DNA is TGTGCCAGCGCCCAAGCGGGGCGACAGAACATTCAGTACTTC. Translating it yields CASAQAGRQNIQYF.

This chain's CDR3 is CASSYGEGDTDTQYF. The CDR3, as DNA: TGTGCCAGCAGTTACGGGGAAGGGGACACAGATACGCAGTATTTT. The rearrangement uses TRBV6-5 and TRBJ2-3, with D possibly TRBD1 on 5 matching bases. Trimming removed 2 bases at V and 2 bases at J, with 11 bases between. The germline CDR1 and CDR2 sequences are MNHEY and SVGAGI. The CDR3 spans 15 residues.

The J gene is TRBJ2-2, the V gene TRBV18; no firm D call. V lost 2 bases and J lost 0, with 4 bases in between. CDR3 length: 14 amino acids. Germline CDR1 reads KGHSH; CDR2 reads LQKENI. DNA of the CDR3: TGTGCCAGCTCACCAGCTGCGAACACCGGGGAGCTGTTTTTT. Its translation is CASSPAANTGELFF.

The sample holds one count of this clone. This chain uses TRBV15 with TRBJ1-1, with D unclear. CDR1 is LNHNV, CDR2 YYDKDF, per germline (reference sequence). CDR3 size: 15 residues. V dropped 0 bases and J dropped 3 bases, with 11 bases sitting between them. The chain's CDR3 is CATSRDIGWDTEAFF. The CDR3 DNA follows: TGTGCCACCAGCAGAGATATAGGGTGGGACACTGAAGCTTTCTTT. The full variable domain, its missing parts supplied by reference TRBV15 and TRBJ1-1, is DAMVIQNPRYQVTQFGKPVTLSCSQTLNHNVMYWYQQKSSQAPKLLFHYYDKDFNNEADTPDNFQSRRPNTSFCFLDIRSPGLGDTAMYLCATSRDIGWDTEAFFGQGTRLTVV.

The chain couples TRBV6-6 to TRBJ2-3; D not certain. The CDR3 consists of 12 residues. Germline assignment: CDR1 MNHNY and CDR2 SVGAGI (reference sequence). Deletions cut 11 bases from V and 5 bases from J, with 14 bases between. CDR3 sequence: CAAGPARDTQYF. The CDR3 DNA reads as TGTGCCGCCGGGCCCGCCAGAGATACGCAGTATTTT.

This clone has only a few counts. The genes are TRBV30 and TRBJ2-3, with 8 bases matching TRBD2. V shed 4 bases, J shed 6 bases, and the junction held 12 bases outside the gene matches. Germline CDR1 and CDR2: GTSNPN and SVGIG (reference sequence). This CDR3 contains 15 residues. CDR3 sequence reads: CAWITGVAGRDTQYF. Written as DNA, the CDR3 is TGTGCCTGGATTACCGGGGTAGCGGGAAGGGATACGCAGTATTTT.

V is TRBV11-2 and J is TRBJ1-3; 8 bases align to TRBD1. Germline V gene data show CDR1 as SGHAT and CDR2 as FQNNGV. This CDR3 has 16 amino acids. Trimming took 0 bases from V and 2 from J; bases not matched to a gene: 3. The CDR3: CASSLDGTGPGNTIYF. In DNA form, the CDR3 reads TGTGCCAGCAGCTTAGATGGGACAGGCCCTGGAAACACCATATATTTT.

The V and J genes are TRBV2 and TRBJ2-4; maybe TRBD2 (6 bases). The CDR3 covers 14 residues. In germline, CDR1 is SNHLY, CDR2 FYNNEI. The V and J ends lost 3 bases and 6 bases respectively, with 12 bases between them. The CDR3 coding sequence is TGTGCCAGCAGTGATGGACTAATGTTAAACATTCAGTACTTC. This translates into CASSDGLMLNIQYF.